This TCR beta chain was identified during a study of T cell responses to AZD1222 COVID-19 vaccine. This clone was detected only once. Its antigen remains unidentified. The data were produced by immunoSEQ multiplex PCR, yet TCRdb's version contains in-frame clones alone and is incomplete. The sample holds 150,000 or so clones, more than 85% seen once. V lost 1 base to trimming and J lost 4 bases, with 13 bases between them. Germline assignment: CDR1 SGHTA and CDR2 FQGNSA. This CDR3 spans 15 amino acids. Study-level findings and limits: No repertoire was sampled before or during the peak T cell response, only after it. Reports indicate that nearly half of spike-specific TCRs are directed at unmutated variant regions. Once two AZD1222 doses were given, Spike-specific TCR breadth and depth went up.

The J gene is TRBJ1-2, the V gene TRBV7-2; TRBD1 might be the D (5 bases). The receptor comes from an adult in good health. The material was peripheral blood, obtained on day 0 of AZD1222 vaccination. DNA for the CDR3: TGTGCCAGCAGCTTAGTCGGGCAGGGAGGCTATGGCTACACCTTC. It specifies CASSLVGQGGYGYTF.